This note documents a single TCR beta chain sequence. Its antigen is still unknown. Amplification yielded TCR beta CDR3 regions, with RNA transcripts as the source. RT-PCR in the first round (using the HTBI primer set) targeted the TCR CDR3. Via MiXCR, TCRdb re-called the multiplex PCR reads, giving one row per CDR3 protein. The sample has around 620,000 distinct CDR3 sequences, around 16% seen once. This sample was included in a study of T cells in Graves' hyperthyroidism and ophthalmopathy. Study-wide points: Blood shared most expanded thyroid clonotypes above 0.001. Ophthalmopathy stood apart from stable hyperthyroidism in a 13 V-J model.

Exclusion followed for patients with uncontrolled infection, other autoimmune disease, pregnancy or lactation. Out of about 10 ml of fresh peripheral blood came the PBMCs. The sample consisted of blood. The TCR comes from a woman between 25 and 40 years old with Graves' hyperthyroidism.

The CDR3 sequence is CASSQGSGTAIYEQYF. CDR3 in DNA: TGTGCCAGCAGCCAAGGCTCTGGGACTGCGATCTACGAGCAGTACTTC. The chain couples TRBV4-2 to TRBJ2-7, with D maybe TRBD2 (6 bases). The CDR3 totals 16 residues. V was cut by 1 base and J by 3 bases, with 16 bases left in between. CDR1 and CDR2 (germline): LGHNA, YNFKEQ.